What follows describes a single TCR beta chain. These data come from a study of tumor-infiltrating lymphocytes in primary liver carcinoma. For the study at large: Staging placed the tumors at T1-T3 N0M0, and they measured about 4 to 11 cm across.

This CDR3 region has 14 residues. V lost 9 bases to trimming and J lost 4 bases, with 18 bases between them. The input was 400 to 500 ng total RNA; TCR beta cDNA was made from it with a constant-region primer. Amplification in three nested multiplex PCR rounds with slightly modified ARM-PCR gave rise to TCR beta libraries. The two initial PCR rounds, around 10 cycles each, used TRBV1-TRBV30 forward and C-beta reverse primers. Via MiXCR, TCRdb re-called the multiplex PCR reads, giving one row per CDR3 protein. The table lists roughly 48,000 distinct CDR3 sequences, over 70% of them singletons, with about a quarter in the top ten. Scientists recovered RNA and DNA together from around 18-30 mg of unsorted bulk tissue.

The chain has TRBV12-3 or TRBV12-4 and TRBJ2-5; possible D gene TRBD2, 5 bases. The TCR was taken from a man aged 35-49 years with primary liver carcinoma and hepatitis B virus infection. Sequenced: liver tumor tissue from sampling region 3. The subset here: tumor region T3, left-lateral pole. In DNA, the CDR3 is TGTGCCAGTAGTGCGGGCCTCCCCCCAGAGACCCAGTACTTC. This encodes CASSAGLPPETQYF.